This T cell receptor beta chain comes out of a study of T cells in Graves' hyperthyroidism and ophthalmopathy. Germline V gene data show CDR1 as DFQATT and CDR2 as SNEGSKA (reference sequence). Trimming took 0 bases from V and 8 from J, leaving 16 bases between them. The CDR3 has 14 amino acids. RNA transcripts were the template for amplifying TCR beta CDR3 regions. The HTBI primer set served for first-round RT-PCR of the TCR CDR3. MiXCR, applied by TCRdb to the multiplex PCR reads, yields one record per CDR3 protein. The sample lists around 500,000 distinct CDR3 sequences, 20% to 25% occurring once. This sequence was found in a woman between 65 and 79 years old with Graves' ophthalmopathy. The chain combines TRBV20-1 with TRBJ1-2; D gene ambiguous. The sequencing sample was made of blood. CDR3 sequence reads: CSARDLVDRRGYTF. The DNA of the CDR3 is TGCAGTGCTAGAGATCTTGTGGACCGCAGGGGCTACACCTTC.